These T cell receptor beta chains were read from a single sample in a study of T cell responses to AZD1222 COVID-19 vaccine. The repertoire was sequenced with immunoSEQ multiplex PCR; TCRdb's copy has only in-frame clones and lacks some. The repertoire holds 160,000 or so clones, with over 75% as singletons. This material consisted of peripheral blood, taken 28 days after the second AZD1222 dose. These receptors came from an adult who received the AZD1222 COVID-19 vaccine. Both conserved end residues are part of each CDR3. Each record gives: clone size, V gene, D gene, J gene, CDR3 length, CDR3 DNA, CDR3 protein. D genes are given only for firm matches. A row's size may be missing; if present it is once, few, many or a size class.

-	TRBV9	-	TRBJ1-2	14	TGTGCCAGCAGCGTAGGTAACCCAGGGGATGGCTACACCTTC	CASSVGNPGDGYTF
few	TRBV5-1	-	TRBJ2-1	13	TGCGCCAGCAGCGTATCCAACGGGCCTGAGCAGTTCTTC	CASSVSNGPEQFF
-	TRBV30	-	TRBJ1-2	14	TGTGCCTATTCTTACAGAGAAGCTAACTATGGCTACACCTTC	CAYSYREANYGYTF
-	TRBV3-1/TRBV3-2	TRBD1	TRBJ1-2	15	TGTGCCAGCAGCCCAGGGGGTGCCCTTAACTATGGCTACACCTTC	CASSPGGALNYGYTF
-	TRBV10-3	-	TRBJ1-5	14	TGTGCCATCAGTGGCGGGTCTCTCAATCAGCCCCAGCATTTT	CAISGGSLNQPQHF
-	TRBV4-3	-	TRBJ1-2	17	TGCGCCAGCAGCCAGGACGCCGGGACAAAAGCAAGCTATGGCTACACCTTC	CASSQDAGTKASYGYTF
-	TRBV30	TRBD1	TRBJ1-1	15	TGTGCCTGGAGAGCCCCGGGACAGGGGAACACTGAAGCTTTCTTT	CAWRAPGQGNTEAFF
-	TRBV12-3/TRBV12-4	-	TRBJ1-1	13	TGTGCCAGCAGTCTTGGGGTATTTTCCGTGGCTTTCTTT	CASSLGVFSVAFF
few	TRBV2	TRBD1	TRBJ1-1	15	TGTGCCAGCAGGGCCTCTTTGGGACAGCCCACTGAAGCTTTCTTT	CASRASLGQPTEAFF
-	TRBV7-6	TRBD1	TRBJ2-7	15	TGTGCCAGCAGCTTAGGGACAGGGGGCGAGGACGAGCAGTACTTC	CASSLGTGGEDEQYF
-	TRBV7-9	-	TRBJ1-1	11	TGTGCCAGCGTTATTAATGGAGAAGCTTTCTTT	CASVINGEAFF
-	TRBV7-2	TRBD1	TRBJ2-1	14	TGTGCCAGCAGCTGGGACAGTTCCTACAATGAGCAGTTCTTC	CASSWDSSYNEQFF
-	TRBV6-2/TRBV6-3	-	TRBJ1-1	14	TGTGCCAGCAGTACGACAGTCTCGAACACTGAAGCTTTCTTT	CASSTTVSNTEAFF
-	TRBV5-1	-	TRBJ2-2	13	TGCGCCAGTAGACAGGACCCCCGGGGGGAGCTGTTTTTT	CASRQDPRGELFF
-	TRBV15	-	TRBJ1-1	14	TGTGCCACCAGCAGAGGCAGCCGGGACACTGAAGCTTTCTTT	CATSRGSRDTEAFF
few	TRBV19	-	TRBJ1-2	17	TGTGCCAGTAGTATCCCGAAACAGGGACCATCTAACTATGGCTACACCTTC	CASSIPKQGPSNYGYTF
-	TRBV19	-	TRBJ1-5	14	TGTGCCAGTAGCGAGAAGGTCTGGGTTCAGCCCCAGCATTTT	CASSEKVWVQPQHF
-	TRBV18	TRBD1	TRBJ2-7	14	TGTGCCAGCTCACCGGGGACAGTCCGTTACGAGCAGTACTTC	CASSPGTVRYEQYF
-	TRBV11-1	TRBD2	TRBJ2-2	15	TGTGCCAGCAGCTCAACGACTAGCCACACCGGGGAGCTGTTTTTT	CASSSTTSHTGELFF
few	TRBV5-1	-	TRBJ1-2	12	TGCGCCAGCAGCTTGGACGCCTATGGCTACACCTTC	CASSLDAYGYTF
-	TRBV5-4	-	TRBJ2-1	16	TGTGCCAGCAGCTCCCACGCCGGGCGTGAGAGGAATGAGCAGTTCTTC	CASSSHAGRERNEQFF
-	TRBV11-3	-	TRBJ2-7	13	TGTGCCAGCAGCTTCATAGGGGGATACGAGCAGTACTTC	CASSFIGGYEQYF
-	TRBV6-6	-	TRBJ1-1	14	TGTGCCAGCATTGATATCGGGGGCGCGGACTTAGCTTTCTTT	CASIDIGGADLAFF
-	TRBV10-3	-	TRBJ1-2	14	TGTGCCATCAGTGAGTCCCCGGGGAACTATGGCTACACCTTC	CAISESPGNYGYTF
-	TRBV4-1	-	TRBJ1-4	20	TGCGCCAGCAGCCAAGAATCACGCAGATGGCGGGGTATAGCATTGGAAAAACTGTTTTTT	CASSQESRRWRGIALEKLFF
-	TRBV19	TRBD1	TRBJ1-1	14	TGTGCCAGTAGACTGCCGGGACAGGGTACTGAAGCTTTCTTT	CASRLPGQGTEAFF
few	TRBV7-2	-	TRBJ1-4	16	TGTGCCAGCAGCTTCGGCGGTGAGAAGAGGAATGAAAAACTGTTTTTT	CASSFGGEKRNEKLFF
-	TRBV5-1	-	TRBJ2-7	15	TGCGCCAGCAGCCCGACCTTCGGTAGCCCCACCTCGACTTACTTC	CASSPTFGSPTSTYF
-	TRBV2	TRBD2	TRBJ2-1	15	TGTGCCAGCAGTGAGGCGCGGGGGGACTACAATGAGCAGTTCTTC	CASSEARGDYNEQFF